Below, one TCR beta chain is given with its context. The length of the CDR3 is 15 residues. J was trimmed by 9 bases and V by 10 bases; bases with no gene match: 15. Per germline, CDR1 MNHNS and CDR2 SASEGT. This sample was included in a study of early T cells in non-severe SARS-CoV-2 infection. The TCR library protocol was used to attach unique molecular identifiers. These identifiers were attached to individual cDNA molecules. Each CDR3 protein gets one entry after TCRdb re-called the 5' RACE reads with MiXCR. The sample has tens of thousands of distinct CDR3 sequences, roughly 15% seen once. The V call is TRBV6-1, the J call TRBJ1-6; TRBD1 matches at 7 bases. The TCR was taken from an adult who was a healthcare worker with PCR-confirmed SARS-CoV-2 infection or an uninfected control (not recorded which). Sequenced material: whole blood, taken at baseline. The CDR3 DNA reads TGTGCCACCACAGACGGACAGGCCTACTCTTCACCCCTCCACTTT. This translates into CATTDGQAYSSPLHF.